This TCR beta chain derives from a study of blood T cell repertoires in COVID-19. In the study overall: Acute and convalescent COVID-19 specimens originated in the United States, Italy and Spain. In each case, the material was cDNA or gDNA derived from T cells, B-cell-depleted T cells, or PBMCs.

There are 13 residues in the CDR3. The ends were cut back, 6 bases at V and 5 bases at J, with 13 bases in the middle. Germline-derived CDR1 and CDR2 are SEHNR and FQNEAQ (reference sequence). Authors' methods: Reference gene primer amplification yielded estimated nucleated cell counts. Sequencing was performed with immunoSEQ multiplex PCR; in TCRdb, only in-frame clones are kept and a portion is missing. From that table come the V and J calls and clone size; the DNA was used to work out D and trimming. The sample contains under 200,000 clones, over 75% of which appear only once. The receptor's source is an elderly woman with acute or convalescent COVID-19. This chain joins TRBV7-9 and TRBJ2-5; D unclear. Sequencing was carried out using peripheral blood. This CDR3 reads CASRSGYEETQYF. As DNA, the CDR3 is TGTGCCAGCAGATCCGGGTACGAGGAGACCCAGTACTTC. The full variable domain, with the rest looked up from reference TRBV7-9 and TRBJ2-5, is DTGVSQNPRHKITKRGQNVTFRCDPISEHNRLYWYRQTLGQGPEFLTYFQNEAQLEKSRLLSDRFSAERPKGSFSTLEIQRTEQGDSAMYLCASRSGYEETQYFGPGTRLLVL.